The next 16 T cell receptor beta chains were all read from a single sample in a study of early T cells in non-severe SARS-CoV-2 infection. Using its own MiXCR run on the 5' RACE reads, TCRdb lists one record per CDR3 protein. The data show 50,000 to 70,000 distinct CDR3 sequences, approximately 12% seen once. The sample consisted of whole blood. All receptors derive from an adult who was a healthcare worker with PCR-confirmed SARS-CoV-2 infection or an uninfected control (not recorded which).

This clonotype was seen a few times. The genes are TRBV6-6 and TRBJ2-1, with TRBD2 identical over 14 bases. CDR1 is MNHNY, CDR2 SVGAGI, per germline (reference sequence). The CDR3 has 14 amino acids. V trimming: 7 bases; J trimming: 15 bases; junction bases outside the gene matches: 11. The CDR3 DNA follows: TGTGCCAGCAACCTCGGACTAGCGGGGGGCGGGAGGTTCTTC. Translated: CASNLGLAGGGRFF.

The chain uses TRBV6-5 and TRBJ2-7; D remains unclear. The CDR3 totals 14 residues. CDR1 is MNHEY and CDR2 is SVGAGI in the germline V gene. V lost 6 bases to trimming and J lost 4 bases, with 16 bases between them. The CDR3 is CASSPIVGSYEQYF. In DNA, the CDR3 is TGTGCCAGCAGCCCAATTGTGGGCTCTTACGAGCAGTACTTC.

This clonotype was picked up many times. The V call is TRBV19, the J call TRBJ1-1; no clear D. Germline CDR1 LNHDA, CDR2 SQIVND (reference sequence). The V gene lost 3 bases and the J gene lost 5 bases, with 13 bases spanning the gap. The CDR3 has 14 residues. CDR3 sequence: CASSITVPGTEAFF. CDR3 sequence (DNA): TGTGCCAGTAGTATCACAGTCCCGGGGACTGAAGCTTTCTTT. Looking up the rest from reference TRBV19 and TRBJ1-1 gives the full variable domain: DGGITQSPKYLFRKEGQNVTLSCEQNLNHDAMYWYRQDPGQGLRLIYYSQIVNDFQKGDIAEGYSVSREKKESFPLTVTSAQKNPTAFYLCASSITVPGTEAFFGQGTRLTVV.

This clonotype appeared a few times. The chain joins TRBV7-9 to TRBJ1-6; unclear D gene. Germline assignment: CDR1 SEHNR and CDR2 FQNEAQ (reference sequence). CDR3 length: 13 residues. Trimming took 5 bases from V and 8 from J, leaving 10 bases between them. DNA of the CDR3: TGTGCCAGCAGCGTAAAGCTGGATTCACCCCTCCACTTT. It yields the protein CASSVKLDSPLHF.

The chain links TRBV30 to TRBJ1-1; D possibly corresponds to TRBD1 (5 bases). There are 12 residues in the CDR3. Germline loops: CDR1 GTSNPN, CDR2 SVGIG (reference sequence). Trimming shortened V by 2 bases and J by 6 bases, and 10 bases separated the two germline ends. This CDR3 reads CAWSSGDAEAFF. DNA of the CDR3: TGTGCCTGGAGTTCGGGGGATGCTGAAGCTTTCTTT.

The chain uses TRBV7-6 and TRBJ1-1; 7 bases fit TRBD1. Germline trimming cut 3 bases from V and 8 bases from J; bases unmatched to any gene: 9. The CDR3 consists of 14 residues. CDR1 is SGHVS and CDR2 is FNYEAQ in the germline V gene. This CDR3 reads CASSFSTTGQEAFF. The DNA for the CDR3 is TGTGCCAGCAGCTTTAGCACAACGGGACAGGAAGCTTTCTTT.

The J gene is TRBJ2-1, the V gene TRBV11-3; 9 nucleotides align to TRBD2. The CDR3 extends over 18 amino acids. V shed 0 bases, J shed 5 bases, and the junction held 11 bases outside the gene matches. CDR1 and CDR2 (germline): SGHNT, YENEEA. The CDR3 here is CASSLDGYSGGTNNEQFF. The CDR3, as DNA: TGTGCCAGCAGCTTAGATGGCTACAGCGGGGGGACAAACAATGAGCAGTTCTTC. The full variable domain, in which reference TRBV11-3 and TRBJ2-1 provide the parts outside the CDR3, is EAGVVQSPRYKIIEKKQPVAFWCNPISGHNTLYWYLQNLGQGPELLIRYENEEAVDDSQLPKDRFSAERLKGVDSTLKIQPAELGDSAVYLCASSLDGYSGGTNNEQFFGPGTRLTVL.

This clonotype was picked up many times. This sequence joins TRBV11-2 and TRBJ1-1; TRBD1 is a possible D gene (6 bases). The V end was cut by 0 bases, the J end by 8 bases, with 13 bases between. CDR3 length equals 14 residues. The V gene's germline CDR1 is SGHAT and CDR2 FQNNGV. The CDR3 loop reads CASSLDLGHQEAFF. CDR3 sequence (DNA): TGTGCCAGCAGCTTAGATCTGGGACATCAAGAAGCTTTCTTT.

V and J are TRBV11-2 and TRBJ2-3, with D possibly TRBD1 on 6 matching bases. This CDR3 has 16 residues. CDR1 and CDR2 from the germline V gene are SGHAT and FQNNGV. V lost 2 bases to trimming and J lost 2 bases, with 14 bases between them. DNA for the CDR3: TGTGCCAGCAGCTTAAGGACAGAACGGCTCACAGATACGCAGTATTTT. It codes for CASSLRTERLTDTQYF. Complete variable domain (other parts from reference TRBV11-2 and TRBJ2-3): EAGVAQSPRYKIIEKRQSVAFWCNPISGHATLYWYQQILGQGPKLLIQFQNNGVVDDSQLPKDRFSAERLKGVDSTLKIQPAKLEDSAVYLCASSLRTERLTDTQYFGPGTRLTVL.

This clonotype was recorded at least ten times. The rearrangement links TRBV20-1 to TRBJ1-4; TRBD1 is a possible D gene (5 bases). This CDR3 region has 14 residues. The V gene lost 5 bases and the J gene lost 7 bases, with 17 bases spanning the gap. Per the germline V gene, CDR1 is DFQATT and CDR2 is SNEGSKA (reference sequence). The DNA of the CDR3 is TGCAGTGCTGGGCCAGAGGGGCGGTCTGAAAAACTGTTTTTT. It yields the protein CSAGPEGRSEKLFF.

This sequence joins TRBV7-2 and TRBJ2-7; D possibly corresponds to TRBD1 (5 bases). The CDR3 contains 13 residues. Trimming removed 2 bases from V and 4 bases from J, with 9 bases in between. Germline lookup yields CDR1 SGHTA and CDR2 FQGNSA. DNA of the CDR3: TGTGCCAGCAGCTTAAACAGGCAATACGAGCAGTACTTC. Translation gives CASSLNRQYEQYF.

This clonotype turned up a few times. The chain recombines TRBV11-2 with TRBJ2-5; no clear D. CDR1 SGHAT and CDR2 FQNNGV come from the germline V gene. Trimming took 1 base from V and 5 from J, leaving 5 bases between them. The CDR3 covers 12 residues. CDR3 sequence (DNA): TGTGCCAGCAGCTTAGGCTTCGAGACCCAGTACTTC. As protein: CASSLGFETQYF.

This clonotype has at least ten counts. V gene TRBV7-2 combines with J gene TRBJ2-2, with D hard to call. V lost 1 base to trimming and J lost 3 bases, with 9 bases between them. CDR3 size: 15 residues. In germline, CDR1 is SGHTA, CDR2 FQGNSA. This CDR3 reads CASSLGAVDTGELFF. CDR3 nucleotide sequence: TGTGCCAGCAGCTTAGGGGCCGTGGACACCGGGGAGCTGTTTTTT.

This clonotype was recorded many times. DNA of the CDR3: TGTGCCAGCAGCCAAGCGATTACGGCCCGCGAAGCTTTCTTT. It translates to CASSQAITAREAFF. The chain is built from TRBV3-1 and TRBJ1-1; D remains ambiguous. Trimming pared 1 base from V and 8 bases from J, leaving 14 bases between. The CDR3 is made up of 14 amino acids. CDR1 is LGHDT and CDR2 is YNNKEL in the germline V gene (reference sequence).

This clonotype came up a few times. This chain uses TRBV7-2 with TRBJ2-1; 10 bases fit TRBD2. Trimming removed 7 bases from V and 0 bases from J; junction bases left unmatched: 6. This CDR3 has 16 residues. Germline V lookup: CDR1 SGHTA, CDR2 FQGNSA. The CDR3 DNA sequence: TGTGCCAGCATCAGCGGGGGGGCTAGCTCCTACAATGAGCAGTTCTTC. Protein product: CASISGGASSYNEQFF.

This clonotype has a count of ten or more. The CDR3 spells CASSLGGLLTGEQYF. The DNA of the CDR3 is TGTGCCAGCAGTCTAGGAGGACTCCTCACGGGCGAGCAGTACTTC. The chain is built from TRBV12-3 or TRBV12-4 and TRBJ2-7; weak D call: TRBD2 (5 bases). This CDR3 is built from 15 residues. Trimming cost V 5 bases and J 6 bases, with 20 bases left between them.